These 5 T cell receptor beta chains came from one sample sequenced in a study of blood T cells in healthy people across ages. It was with a sample-barcoded 5' primer and a J-beta primer mix that a second PCR of roughly 6 to 12 cycles was run. A single record per CDR3 protein comes from TCRdb applying MiXCR to the 5' RACE reads. The table shows 1.2 million to 1.5 million distinct CDR3 sequences, with 35% to 45% occurring only once. The sample consisted of blood. The receptors here all came from a woman aged 18-30 years in good health.

The chain has TRBV5-1 and TRBJ2-7; D perhaps matches TRBD1 (5 bases). V lost 1 base to trimming and J lost 5 bases, with 13 bases between them. The CDR3 sequence is 14 residues long. CDR1 is SGHRS and CDR2 is YFSETQ in the germline V gene. In DNA form, the CDR3 reads TGCGCCAGCAGCTTGATAGGAAAGGGGAACGAGCAGTACTTC. This translates into CASSLIGKGNEQYF.

DNA for the CDR3: TGTGCCAGCAGTCCGACGGGGACCGATGAAAAACTGTTTTTT. It encodes CASSPTGTDEKLFF. The rearrangement links TRBV28 to TRBJ1-4; the D gene is possibly TRBD1 (5 bases). The CDR3 covers 14 residues. The ends were cut back, 5 bases at V and 6 bases at J, with 13 bases in the middle. CDR1 MDHEN and CDR2 SYDVKM come from the germline V gene.

On this clonotype itself: The junction shows a germline mismatch at one end, possibly a read error. The chain carries TRBV11-2 and TRBJ2-5; D uncertain. The end of the DNA is better explained by TRBJ2-7, so the J call may be wrong. The CDR3 is made up of 16 amino acids. The germline V gene encodes CDR1 SGHAT and CDR2 FQNNGV. Here the CDR3 reads CASGLDLPLLLYEQYF. CDR3 DNA: TGTGCCAGCGGCTTAGACCTACCGCTCCTATTATACGAGCAGTACTTC.

As regards this clonotype: The final CDR3 position lacks the conserved phenylalanine or tryptophan, pointing to a likely read error. J is TRBJ1-6 and V is TRBV10-2; TRBD1 agrees at 8 bases. V lost 10 bases and J lost 4; bases outside the gene matches: 12. The CDR3 loop spans 16 amino acids. Germline CDR1 is WSHSY and CDR2 is SAAADI. The CDR3: CATTETGDFYNSPLHL. The CDR3 nucleotides are TGCGCCACCACCGAGACAGGGGATTTTTATAATTCACCCCTCCACCTT.

The rearrangement joins TRBV6-4 to TRBJ1-1, with D perhaps matching TRBD1 (5 bases). Deletions cut 11 bases from V and 0 bases from J, with 16 bases between. CDR1 is MRHNA and CDR2 is SNTAGT in the germline V gene. The CDR3 length is 14 residues. The CDR3 loop reads CAPREGTLNTEAFF. The CDR3 region has the DNA TGTGCCCCTAGAGAGGGGACCCTGAACACTGAAGCTTTCTTT.